Listed here is a single TCR beta chain. It has no known antigen specificity. No much larger clonotype is one base removed from it; base qualities were not supplied. These data come from a study of T cell responses to AZD1222 COVID-19 vaccine (dated by TCRdb to about 2021). Looking at the study overall: Because spike-specific TCR depth and breadth did not differ between the two schedules, AZD1222 recipients who got a second dose at roughly 4 weeks were pooled with those who got a second dose at roughly 12 weeks. A total of over 230 trial participants underwent TCR sequencing, of whom about 210 received two doses of AZD1222 and 26 received two doses of the MenACWY control vaccine. Trial participants were enrolled by age into 18-55, 56-69 and 70-plus year subgroups, with about 150, 28 and 57 TCR-sequenced participants respectively. The investigation overall reported the following: Epitopes outside the regions mutated in the B.1.351 and B.1.1.7 variants were reportedly recognized by nearly half of the unique spike-specific TCRs. Spike-specific TCR breadth and depth rose significantly after two AZD1222 doses compared with day 0 and with MenACWY recipients. The whole spike protein was spanned by vaccine-associated CD4 TCRs, and dominant responses were seen in regions 160-218 and 743-854. Conclusions about previously exposed vaccinees are limited because only a handful of AZD1222 recipients were SARS-CoV-2 seropositive at baseline. Because no day 14 peak-response samples were available, the repertoires could be characterized only after the peak T cell response. In the small 56-69-year group, the increase in depth fell short of significance, most likely because of low power. Participants were mostly white British and included more females than males, and it was suggested by the authors that clonal diversity may have been underestimated.

The CDR3 has 14 amino acids, counting the end cysteine and phenylalanine. Left in the record is the CDR3 DNA by itself, 42 bases read in frame from the first base. The germline V gene (reference sequence) gives CDR1 as SEHNR and CDR2 as FQNEAQ. Deletion took 1 base off V and 8 bases off J, with a span of 9 bases between the germline ends. In the paper's terms, the time point label means: baseline before first vaccination. Samples from vaccinated people were obtained from the UK trials COV001 and COV002, which included a single-blind randomized controlled phase 2/3 trial of AZD1222 (ChAdOx1 nCoV-19) in healthy adults. Trial participant PBMC samples were collected at day 0 and day 28 after the second dose for TCRbeta chain sequencing. The CDR3 regions of human TCRbeta chains were subjected to immunosequencing. The authors' analysis ran thus. Repertoire TCRs were matched against a reference library of SARS-CoV-2-specific TCRs generated with the MIRA antigen-specificity platform. Breadth meant the fraction of unique TCRs that were SARS-CoV-2-associated, whereas depth meant the fraction of total T cells that were SARS-CoV-2-associated. Using the MIRA data, each spike-specific TCR was assigned both to the spike region to which the TCR was reactive and to a CD4 or CD8 class. Log10-transformed breadth and depth values were compared by one-way ANOVA with Sidak's multiple comparisons tests. TCRdb retrieved this table from immuneACCESS and kept in-frame rearrangements only. Not all clones are present; in checked studies, unresolved V genes account for under half, and no reason is known for the remainder. For V, J and clone size, that table is used; D and trimming come from the DNA. The sample contains approximately 170,000 clones, under 95% of them found a single time. The leading ten clones occupy approximately 4.8% of the sample.

Source: peripheral blood, taken on day 0 of AZD1222 vaccination. The receptor was derived from an adult in good health. Recombination connected TRBV7-9 to TRBJ1-6; D gene: possibly TRBD1, on 6 matching bases. The CDR3 region has the sequence CASSLGTAHSPLHF. The base sequence is TGTGCCAGCAGCTTAGGGACAGCTCATTCACCCCTCCACTTT. The CDR3 plus the reference TRBV7-9 and TRBJ1-6 genes for the other parts give the full variable domain: DTGVSQNPRHKITKRGQNVTFRCDPISEHNRLYWYRQTLGQGPEFLTYFQNEAQLEKSRLLSDRFSAERPKGSFSTLEIQRTEQGDSAMYLCASSLGTAHSPLHFGNGTRLTVT.